The 25 T cell receptor beta chains given below trace back to one sample, sequenced in a study of blood T cell repertoires in COVID-19. Sequenced by immunoSEQ multiplex PCR; TCRdb stores in-frame clones only, minus some. The profile shows about 340,000 clones, about 89% of them singletons. The sequenced sample was peripheral blood. These receptor sequences come from a woman in her forties or fifties with COVID-19, enrolled during active disease.

V and J are TRBV5-1 and TRBJ1-2; TRBD1 is a possible D gene (6 bases). V was shortened by 2 bases and J by 1 base, with 12 bases between the two germline ends. The CDR3 is made up of 15 amino acids. Germline V CDR1 and CDR2: SGHRS, YFSETQ. DNA of the CDR3: TGCGCCAGCAGCTTCGGACAGCGAGGTAACTATGGCTACACCTTC. This sequence encodes CASSFGQRGNYGYTF.

The chain uses TRBV30 and TRBJ1-4; D is possibly TRBD1 (6 bases). The CDR3 loop spans 14 amino acids. CDR1 GTSNPN and CDR2 SVGIG come from the germline V gene (reference sequence). V gave up 4 bases and J gave up 8 bases, with 17 bases separating them. CDR3: CAWKGVAGQEKLFF. CDR3 coding DNA: TGTGCCTGGAAGGGGGTAGCGGGCCAAGAAAAACTGTTTTTT.

V and J are TRBV7-9 and TRBJ1-2; 7 positions agree with TRBD1. This CDR3 region has 14 residues. Germline CDR1 SEHNR, CDR2 FQNEAQ (reference sequence). The V and J ends lost 4 bases and 8 bases, in that order; junction bases with no gene match: 10. This CDR3 reads CASSYPDRVVGYTF. The DNA of the CDR3 is TGTGCCAGCAGCTACCCCGACAGGGTAGTCGGCTACACCTTC. Full variable domain (missing parts from reference TRBV7-9 and TRBJ1-2): DTGVSQNPRHKITKRGQNVTFRCDPISEHNRLYWYRQTLGQGPEFLTYFQNEAQLEKSRLLSDRFSAERPKGSFSTLEIQRTEQGDSAMYLCASSYPDRVVGYTFGSGTRLTVV.

The gene calls are TRBV7-8 and TRBJ1-3; no clear D. Between the trimmed V and J ends, which lost 1 base and 2 bases, there was a span of 9 bases. Germline V gene sequence: CDR1 SGHVS, CDR2 FQNEAQ. The CDR3 covers 15 residues. The CDR3 protein is CASSLVGGPGNTIYF. CDR3 in DNA: TGTGCCAGCAGCTTAGTCGGAGGGCCTGGAAACACCATATATTTT. Filled out from reference TRBV7-8 and TRBJ1-3, the complete variable domain reads GAGVSQSPRYKVAKRGQDVALRCDPISGHVSLFWYQQALGQGPEFLTYFQNEAQLDKSGLPSDRFFAERPEGSVSTLKIQRTQQEDSAVYLCASSLVGGPGNTIYFGEGSWLTVV.

This rearrangement joins TRBV7-9 to TRBJ1-1; D unclear. Germline loops: CDR1 SEHNR, CDR2 FQNEAQ (reference sequence). The ends were cut back, 4 bases at V and 8 bases at J, with 14 bases in the middle. The CDR3 is made up of 13 amino acids. CDR3 sequence (DNA): TGTGCCAGCAGCTCGAGTCCGGGATCCGAAGCTTTCTTT. It encodes CASSSSPGSEAFF. Supplemented by reference TRBV7-9 and TRBJ1-1, the full variable domain reads DTGVSQNPRHKITKRGQNVTFRCDPISEHNRLYWYRQTLGQGPEFLTYFQNEAQLEKSRLLSDRFSAERPKGSFSTLEIQRTEQGDSAMYLCASSSSPGSEAFFGQGTRLTVV.

V gene TRBV7-6 combines with J gene TRBJ2-6; D gene unclear. The CDR3 consists of 16 residues. V lost 0 bases, J lost 2 bases, and 8 bases lay in between. Germline V gene sequence: CDR1 SGHVS, CDR2 FNYEAQ. The CDR3 sequence: CASSLAPGTGANVLTF. In nucleotides, the CDR3 is TGTGCCAGCAGCTTAGCCCCGGGTACTGGGGCCAACGTCCTGACTTTC.

The rearrangement links TRBV25-1 to TRBJ2-7, with 9 positions matching TRBD1. Germline trimming cut 7 bases from V and 2 bases from J; bases unmatched to any gene: 3. The CDR3 is 13 residues long. Germline V CDR1 and CDR2: MGHDK, SYGVNS. Here the CDR3 reads CASKRQGAYEQYF. CDR3 bases: TGTGCCAGCAAAAGACAGGGGGCCTACGAGCAGTACTTC.

The gene calls are TRBV12-2 and TRBJ2-4; the table's D gene call, TRBD2, was not cross checked with the DNA. TRBV12-2 represents a pseudogene. This CDR3 is built from 22 residues. DNA of the CDR3: TGTGCAAGTCGCTCTCTCCCGGGACTAGCGGGAGGTAGGTCGCGGCACAAAAACATTCAGTACTTC. Its protein is CASRSLPGLAGGRSRHKNIQYF.

The chain joins TRBV5-6 to TRBJ1-2, with 8 bases aligning to TRBD1. V gave up 4 bases and J gave up 3 bases; unmatched junction bases: 5. This CDR3 contains 14 residues. CDR1 is SGHDT, CDR2 YYEEEE, per germline. The CDR3 region has the DNA TGTGCCAGCAGCGAGGACAGGGCTTACTATGGCTACACCTTC. Translation gives CASSEDRAYYGYTF.

The chain has TRBV25-1 and TRBJ1-3; D is unclear. Trimming stripped 0 bases from V and 1 base from J, with 7 bases between. Germline loops: CDR1 MGHDK, CDR2 SYGVNS. The CDR3 runs to 15 residues. CDR3: CASSEYTQSGNTIYF. CDR3 nucleotide sequence: TGTGCCAGCAGTGAATACACGCAGTCTGGAAACACCATATATTTT.

The chain links TRBV9 to TRBJ2-3; 10 nucleotides align to TRBD2. After removal of 3 bases from V and 6 bases from J, the junction contained 7 bases not matched to a gene. The CDR3 totals 15 residues. CDR1 is SGDLS, CDR2 YYNGEE, per germline. CDR3: CASSGLAGVTDTQYF. As DNA, the CDR3 is TGTGCCAGCAGCGGGCTAGCGGGAGTGACTGATACGCAGTATTTT.

This rearrangement joins TRBV30 to TRBJ2-6; D is possibly TRBD1 (5 bases). Per the germline V gene, CDR1 is GTSNPN and CDR2 is SVGIG (reference sequence). Trimming stripped 5 bases from V and 1 base from J, with 9 bases between. This CDR3 is 14 amino acids long. The CDR3 loop is CAWSQGSGANVLTF. The CDR3 nucleotides are TGTGCCTGGTCGCAGGGTTCTGGGGCCAACGTCCTGACTTTC.

The rearrangement joins TRBV11-2 to TRBJ2-2, with D unclear. V was clipped by 5 bases and J by 0 bases, with 16 bases between them. The CDR3 is 17 residues long. Germline values: CDR1 SGHAT, CDR2 FQNNGV. DNA for the CDR3: TGTGCCAGCAGCGCCTTAAATATAGTCTCGAACACCGGGGAGCTGTTTTTT. As protein: CASSALNIVSNTGELFF.

This chain uses TRBV19 with TRBJ2-3, with TRBD2 as a possible D gene (6 bases). Trimming stripped 0 bases from V and 4 bases from J, with 17 bases between. The germline gives CDR1 LNHDA, CDR2 SQIVND (reference sequence). This CDR3 spans 17 amino acids. CDR3 sequence reads: CASSIDRGPGGSDTQYF. CDR3 sequence (DNA): TGTGCCAGTAGTATAGATCGGGGCCCCGGGGGTTCAGATACGCAGTATTTT.

The DNA for the CDR3 is TGTGCCAGCAGCCCGGGAACAGTTGAAGCTTTCTTT. It encodes CASSPGTVEAFF. V is TRBV7-8 and J is TRBJ1-1; D not certain. V shed 5 bases and J shed 7 bases, with 11 bases lying between them. CDR1 and CDR2 from the germline V gene are SGHVS and FQNEAQ. There are 12 residues in the CDR3.

This clone was observed a handful of times. This chain joins TRBV4-3 and TRBJ2-7, with TRBD1 as a possible D gene (5 bases). Trimming took 4 bases from V and 3 from J, leaving 13 bases between them. This CDR3 has 14 amino acids. CDR1 and CDR2 (germline): LGHNA, YSLEER. The CDR3 sequence is CASSRRQILYEQYF. The CDR3 DNA reads as TGCGCCAGCAGCCGCCGACAGATCCTCTACGAGCAGTACTTC.

CDR3 region: CASSRGQGEGYTF. CDR3 coding DNA: TGTGCCAGCAGCCGGGGACAAGGAGAGGGCTACACCTTC. This rearrangement joins TRBV7-9 to TRBJ1-2; D possibly corresponds to TRBD1 (6 bases). The CDR3 length is 13 residues. Germline loops: CDR1 SEHNR, CDR2 FQNEAQ (reference sequence). Deletions cut 5 bases from V and 8 bases from J, with 15 bases between. Looking up the rest from reference TRBV7-9 and TRBJ1-2 gives the full variable domain: DTGVSQNPRHKITKRGQNVTFRCDPISEHNRLYWYRQTLGQGPEFLTYFQNEAQLEKSRLLSDRFSAERPKGSFSTLEIQRTEQGDSAMYLCASSRGQGEGYTFGSGTRLTVV.

The chain employs TRBV25-1 and TRBJ1-3, with 8 bases fitting TRBD1. The CDR3 has 16 amino acids. The trim removed 3 bases at V and 4 bases at J, leaving 8 bases unmatched. CDR1 and CDR2 (germline): MGHDK, SYGVNS. The CDR3 coding sequence is TGTGCCAGCAGTGAGTCCCGGACAGGGACAGGAAACACCATATATTTT. This encodes CASSESRTGTGNTIYF. The whole variable domain, filled in from reference TRBV25-1 and TRBJ1-3, reads EADIYQTPRYLVIGTGKKITLECSQTMGHDKMYWYQQDPGMELHLIHYSYGVNSTEKGDLSSESTVSRIRTEHFPLTLESARPSHTSQYLCASSESRTGTGNTIYFGEGSWLTVV.

The chain couples TRBV7-9 to TRBJ1-5; D perhaps matches TRBD1 (6 bases). Trimming shortened V by 4 bases and J by 6 bases, and 13 bases separated the two germline ends. The germline V gene encodes CDR1 SEHNR and CDR2 FQNEAQ (reference sequence). The length of the CDR3 is 14 residues. This chain's CDR3 is CASSSDQGFQPQHF. The CDR3 DNA is TGTGCCAGCAGCTCGGACCAGGGGTTTCAGCCCCAGCATTTT. Full variable domain (remainder filled in from reference TRBV7-9 and TRBJ1-5): DTGVSQNPRHKITKRGQNVTFRCDPISEHNRLYWYRQTLGQGPEFLTYFQNEAQLEKSRLLSDRFSAERPKGSFSTLEIQRTEQGDSAMYLCASSSDQGFQPQHFGDGTRLSIL.

Comment on this clone: The same CDR3 can be traced to other DNA sequences in this sample. V is TRBV24-1 and J is TRBJ2-5, with D possibly matching TRBD2 (5 bases). Germline CDR1 reads KGHDR; CDR2 reads SFDVKD. This CDR3 comprises 15 residues. Trimming shortened V by 2 bases and J by 5 bases, and 14 bases separated the two germline ends. The CDR3 DNA reads as TGTGCCACCAGTGATTCACGGGGTCCGGGGGAGACCCAGTACTTC. Translation gives CATSDSRGPGETQYF.

V usage is TRBV7-2 and J usage is TRBJ2-7, with 7 bases fitting TRBD1. Germline-derived CDR1 and CDR2 are SGHTA and FQGNSA. The CDR3 sequence is 15 residues long. With 5 bases clipped from V and 7 bases from J, the junction kept 14 bases outside the gene matches. The CDR3 protein is CASSPERGRGWEQYF. CDR3 coding DNA: TGTGCCAGCAGCCCTGAAAGGGGGCGCGGCTGGGAGCAGTACTTC.

The V gene is TRBV5-1, the J gene TRBJ1-1; 8 nucleotides line up with TRBD1. Germline values: CDR1 SGHRS, CDR2 YFSETQ. The J segment lost 3 bases and the V segment lost 4 bases, leaving 5 bases of the junction unmatched. The CDR3 runs to 14 residues. CDR3 coding DNA: TGCGCCAGCAGCCTGGGACAGGACTACACTGAAGCTTTCTTT. The encoded protein is CASSLGQDYTEAFF.

The rearrangement joins TRBV11-2 to TRBJ1-3; D not certain. Germline CDR1 and CDR2: SGHAT and FQNNGV. CDR3 size: 16 residues. The V end lost 1 base, the J end lost 0 bases, and 10 bases lay between the germline ends. In DNA, the CDR3 is TGTGCCAGCAGCTTAGGCAGATTTACCTCTGGAAACACCATATATTTT. Translated: CASSLGRFTSGNTIYF.

The chain employs TRBV5-5 and TRBJ2-3; 10 bases are a match to TRBD2. Germline lookup yields CDR1 SGHKS and CDR2 YYEKEE (reference sequence). J gave up 1 base and V 3 bases, and 8 bases lay outside the gene matches. The CDR3 length is 17 residues. CDR3 loop: CASSSLPTSGGTDTQYF. The CDR3, as DNA: TGTGCCAGCAGCTCCCTTCCAACTAGCGGGGGCACAGATACGCAGTATTTT.

The chain is built from TRBV9 and TRBJ2-1, with 9 bases that match TRBD2. Germline CDR1 reads SGDLS; CDR2 reads YYNGEE. V shed 0 bases, J shed 9 bases, and the junction held 10 bases outside the gene matches. The CDR3 runs to 16 residues. DNA for the CDR3: TGTGCCAGCAGCGTAGAAGATAGCGGGAGCTGGAGTGAGCAGTTCTTC. Its protein product is CASSVEDSGSWSEQFF.